The next 25 T cell receptor beta chains were all read from a single sample in a study of blood T cell repertoires in COVID-19. Clones were read by immunoSEQ multiplex PCR, and TCRdb kept only the in-frame ones, dropping some. The data hold approximately 300,000 clones, with roughly 90% observed a single time. What was sequenced was PBMCs or T cells enriched from blood (not recorded which). These receptors originate from a woman aged 25 to 45 who had recovered from COVID-19.

This chain links TRBV2 with TRBJ1-5, with TRBD1 matching 7 bases. V lost 4 bases and J lost 4; bases outside the gene matches: 4. The CDR3 is made up of 14 amino acids. Germline values: CDR1 SNHLY, CDR2 FYNNEI. The CDR3 region has the DNA TGTGCCAGCAGTGGTAGGGACAGAAATCAGCCCCAGCATTTT. Its protein is CASSGRDRNQPQHF.

This chain links TRBV7-9 with TRBJ2-2; D gene uncertain. CDR1 is SEHNR, CDR2 FQNEAQ, per germline (reference sequence). Trimming shortened V by 1 base and J by 6 bases, and 3 bases separated the two germline ends. The CDR3 spans 12 residues. Here the CDR3 reads CASSLGPGELFF. CDR3 in DNA: TGTGCCAGCAGCTTAGGGCCCGGGGAGCTGTTTTTT.

The chain is built from TRBV10-1 and TRBJ2-2; 8 bases align to TRBD2. The length of the CDR3 is 19 residues. The V segment lost 5 bases and the J segment 5 bases; nucleotides outside the gene matches: 19. Germline assignment: CDR1 WNHNN and CDR2 SYGVQD (reference sequence). CDR3 residues: CASSQPGLGLRDRTGELFF. The CDR3 nucleotides are TGCGCCAGCAGTCAGCCGGGACTAGGTTTAAGGGATCGTACCGGGGAGCTGTTTTTT.

The chain combines TRBV29-1 with TRBJ1-2, with TRBD1 matching over 7 bases. J gave up 4 bases and V 5 bases, and 10 bases lay outside the gene matches. The CDR3 has 14 amino acids. Looked up from germline, CDR1 is SQVTM and CDR2 is ANQGSEA. The CDR3 loop is CSVQKGGAGYGYTF. CDR3 bases: TGCAGCGTTCAGAAAGGGGGCGCCGGCTATGGCTACACCTTC.

The chain uses TRBV27 and TRBJ2-1; TRBD2 matches 10 bases. Losses at the gene ends were 8 bases for V and 0 bases for J; bases not matched to a gene: 4. Germline CDR1 and CDR2: MNHEY and SMNVEV (reference sequence). The CDR3 runs 15 residues. In DNA form, the CDR3 reads TGTGCCAGCGGATTAGCGGGAGGCTCCTACAATGAGCAGTTCTTC. Its protein product is CASGLAGGSYNEQFF.

This rearrangement joins TRBV6-2 or TRBV6-3 to TRBJ2-1; 8 nucleotides align to TRBD1. Trimming at V came to 5 bases and at J to 6 bases, leaving 9 bases not matched to a gene. CDR3 size: 15 residues. Germline V CDR1 and CDR2: MNHEY, SVGEGT. The DNA for the CDR3 is TGTGCCAGCAGTATAGACAGGGGAAGCGGCAATGAGCAGTTCTTC. It encodes CASSIDRGSGNEQFF.

The chain recombines TRBV19 with TRBJ2-5; D possibly corresponds to TRBD2 (5 bases). In germline, CDR1 is LNHDA, CDR2 SQIVND (reference sequence). Trimming cost V 5 bases and J 1 base, with 14 bases left between them. The CDR3 runs 15 residues. The CDR3: CASSLQGTSQETQYF. The DNA of the CDR3 is TGTGCCAGTAGTCTCCAAGGAACTAGCCAAGAGACCCAGTACTTC.

This rearrangement joins TRBV28 to TRBJ1-5; D possibly corresponds to TRBD1 (5 bases). CDR3 length: 14 residues. V gave up 6 bases and J gave up 6 bases, with 15 bases separating them. CDR1 and CDR2 from the germline V gene are MDHEN and SYDVKM. CDR3 in amino acids: CASRGGIWGQPQHF. The CDR3 DNA follows: TGTGCCAGCAGGGGGGGGATCTGGGGTCAGCCCCAGCATTTT.

The CDR3 is CASRVNGGMGETQYF. The CDR3 coding sequence is TGTGCCAGCAGGGTTAACGGGGGGATGGGGGAGACCCAGTACTTC. The gene calls are TRBV6-5 and TRBJ2-5; 7 bases match TRBD2. This CDR3 has 15 residues. After removal of 6 bases from V and 5 bases from J, the junction contained 12 bases not matched to a gene. The germline V gene has CDR1 MNHEY and CDR2 SVGAGI.

This clone has just one count. The chain has TRBV2 and TRBJ2-1; no reliable D call. The CDR3 contains 11 residues. With 8 bases removed from V and 3 bases from J, the gap between germline ends came to 5 bases. Germline V gene lookup returns CDR1 SNHLY and CDR2 FYNNEI. The CDR3 region has the DNA TGTGCCAGCGACATCTACAATGAGCAGTTCTTC. Encoded protein: CASDIYNEQFF.

The rearrangement joins TRBV15 to TRBJ2-7, with 7 bases lining up with TRBD1. Germline lookup yields CDR1 LNHNV and CDR2 YYDKDF (reference sequence). This CDR3 has 14 residues. Losses at the gene ends were 0 bases for V and 3 bases for J; bases not matched to a gene: 2. The CDR3 region is CATSRDRQGYEQYF. For the CDR3, the DNA is TGTGCCACCAGCAGAGATCGACAGGGCTACGAGCAGTACTTC.

The chain employs TRBV7-9 and TRBJ2-5, with D unresolved. The CDR3 sequence is 14 residues long. Germline V gives CDR1 SEHNR, CDR2 FQNEAQ (reference sequence). With 5 bases removed from V and 5 bases from J, the gap between germline ends came to 15 bases. CDR3 region: CASSEDRWSETQYF. The CDR3 DNA follows: TGTGCCAGCAGCGAGGATAGGTGGTCTGAGACCCAGTACTTC.

CDR3 sequence reads: CASSQAAPYEQYF. In nucleotides, the CDR3 is TGTGCCAGCAGTCAAGCGGCCCCCTACGAGCAGTACTTC. The rearrangement joins TRBV12-3 or TRBV12-4 to TRBJ2-7; the D gene is possibly TRBD2 (5 bases). The V end was cut by 5 bases, the J end by 2 bases, with 10 bases between. The CDR3 covers 13 residues.

The V gene is TRBV30, the J gene TRBJ2-3, with D perhaps TRBD2 (5 bases). Germline V gene lookup returns CDR1 GTSNPN and CDR2 SVGIG (reference sequence). The ends were cut back, 2 bases at V and 1 base at J, with 16 bases in the middle. This CDR3 comprises 16 residues. Here the CDR3 reads CAWSSQLGRGTDTQYF. The CDR3 bases are TGTGCCTGGAGTTCCCAACTTGGGAGAGGCACAGATACGCAGTATTTT.

This chain links TRBV4-1 with TRBJ2-1, with TRBD2 matching 12 bases. CDR1 and CDR2 (germline): MGHRA, YSYEKL. V lost 2 bases to trimming and J lost 4 bases; unmatched junction nucleotides: 3. The CDR3 runs 16 residues. The CDR3 region is CASSQPTSGGYNEQFF. Here the CDR3 DNA reads TGCGCCAGCAGCCAACCGACTAGCGGGGGTTACAATGAGCAGTTCTTC.

The chain recombines TRBV5-1 with TRBJ1-3; no definite D call. The V end was cut by 0 bases, the J end by 1 base, with 5 bases between. The CDR3 sequence is 14 residues long. Germline values: CDR1 SGHRS, CDR2 YFSETQ. CDR3 bases: TGCGCCAGCAGCTTGGGAGATTCTGGAAACACCATATATTTT. Protein: CASSLGDSGNTIYF.

V usage is TRBV20-1 and J usage is TRBJ2-5; the match to TRBD2 covers 9 bases. The CDR3 totals 15 residues. Unmatched junction bases numbered 8, after V lost 3 bases and J lost 3 bases. From germline, CDR1 is DFQATT and CDR2 SNEGSKA (reference sequence). The chain's CDR3 is CSASVAGAFEETQYF. In DNA, the CDR3 is TGCAGTGCTAGTGTAGCGGGAGCTTTCGAAGAGACCCAGTACTTC.

This clone was seen once. The V call is TRBV14, the J call TRBJ2-5; 10 bases map to TRBD2. This CDR3 comprises 15 residues. Germline V gives CDR1 SGHDN, CDR2 FVKESK. V trimming: 6 bases; J trimming: 2 bases; junction bases outside the gene matches: 6. The CDR3 here is CASSYRTSGQETQYF. CDR3 nucleotide sequence: TGTGCCAGCAGTTACCGGACTAGCGGACAAGAGACCCAGTACTTC.

The chain carries TRBV5-4 and TRBJ1-2, with D possibly being TRBD1 (5 bases). Germline V CDR1 and CDR2: SGHNT, YYREEE (reference sequence). V was cut by 3 bases and J by 1 base, with 16 bases left in between. The CDR3 is 16 residues long. The CDR3 spells CASSSASGGGNYGYTF. CDR3 DNA sequence: TGTGCCAGCAGCTCGGCATCTGGGGGGGGTAACTATGGCTACACCTTC.

This sequence joins TRBV11-1 and TRBJ1-1; no clear D gene. Germline V lookup: CDR1 SGHAT, CDR2 FQDESV (reference sequence). The CDR3 totals 15 residues. Deletions cut 1 base from V and 4 bases from J, with 13 bases between. The CDR3 DNA follows: TGTGCCAGCAGCTTAGGAGGAAAGGCCGGCACTGAAGCTTTCTTT. It codes for CASSLGGKAGTEAFF.

This clone was counted only a few times. The chain links TRBV9 to TRBJ2-7, with 7 bases matching TRBD2. CDR1 is SGDLS, CDR2 YYNGEE, per germline. Trimming took 3 bases from V and 0 from J; bases not matched to a gene: 9. The CDR3 length is 16 residues. The CDR3 spells CASSASSGPGSYEQYF. As DNA, the CDR3 is TGTGCCAGCAGCGCCTCTAGCGGCCCGGGCTCCTACGAGCAGTACTTC.

The chain carries TRBV27 and TRBJ1-2; TRBD1 is a possible D gene (6 bases). The V end was cut by 6 bases, the J end by 6 bases, with 14 bases between. Germline values: CDR1 MNHEY, CDR2 SMNVEV (reference sequence). CDR3 size: 13 residues. CDR3 bases: TGTGCCAGCAGACTTAGAGGGGGTAATGGCTACACCTTC. It yields the protein CASRLRGGNGYTF.

V usage is TRBV4-3 and J usage is TRBJ2-1; D call uncertain. This CDR3 spans 13 amino acids. V was clipped by 0 bases and J by 3 bases, with 3 bases between them. The V gene's germline CDR1 is LGHNA and CDR2 YSLEER. This chain's CDR3 is CASSQDNYNEQFF. The CDR3 nucleotides read TGCGCCAGCAGCCAAGACAACTACAATGAGCAGTTCTTC.

The chain is built from TRBV4-2 and TRBJ2-3; 9 bases are shared with TRBD2. The CDR3 consists of 14 residues. CDR1 is LGHNA and CDR2 is YNFKEQ in the germline V gene. J lost 3 bases, V lost 4 bases, and 2 bases had no gene match. The CDR3 DNA reads as TGTGCCAGCAGCCGTAGCGGGAGTACAGATACGCAGTATTTT. Its translation: CASSRSGSTDTQYF.

V is TRBV7-2 and J is TRBJ2-7, with no clear D. The CDR3 consists of 12 residues. Trimming shortened V by 5 bases and J by 4 bases, and 9 bases separated the two germline ends. Germline V gene sequence: CDR1 SGHTA, CDR2 FQGNSA. CDR3 bases: TGTGCCAGCAGCCCGACTGAGTACGAGCAGTACTTC. Amino acid sequence: CASSPTEYEQYF.